These T cell receptor beta chains were read from a single sample in a study of molecular identifiers for immune sequencing clone quantification. From the PCR reads, TCRdb called clonotypes with MiXCR, one entry per CDR3 protein. Of about 8,300 distinct CDR3 sequences listed, approximately 31% were seen once; the top ten hold roughly 5.4%. Sequenced input: naive CD8+ T cells from blood, with Jurkat cell RNA spiked in. All receptors derive from a human donor in good health. Some libraries in this study had Jurkat cell RNA spiked in. Each CDR3 is given with its conserved first and last residue. The D gene is left open where the match is weak. Size is stated for part of the rows, as once, few or many counts, or as a class when the clone is expanded.

D: TRBD1
size: few
J: TRBJ2-7
V: TRBV18
DNA: TGTGCCAGCTCAGGCCTGAGGGGGCTGTACGAGCAGTACTTC
CDR3: CASSGLRGLYEQYF

D: TRBD2
size: few
J: TRBJ2-5
V: TRBV2
DNA: TGTGCCAGCAGTGAATACGGTAGCGGGGTAAAAGAGACCCAGTACTTC
CDR3: CASSEYGSGVKETQYF

D: TRBD2
size: NA
J: TRBJ2-1
V: TRBV6-4
DNA: TGTGCCAGCAGTGTCGTAGCGGGATACAATGAGCAGTTCTTC
CDR3: CASSVVAGYNEQFF

D: NA
size: few
J: TRBJ2-1
V: TRBV6-6
DNA: TGTGCCAGCAGTCGTGGGACGCAGATTGAGTTCTTC
CDR3: CASSRGTQIEFF

D: NA
size: medium-sized
J: TRBJ2-3
V: TRBV5-6
DNA: TGTGCCAGCAGCGGCTACACAGATACGCAGTATTTT
CDR3: CASSGYTDTQYF

D: NA
size: NA
J: TRBJ1-2
V: TRBV6-2/TRBV6-3
DNA: TGTGCCAGCAGTTACTCGATTTCTGGGGGCGCAGGAGGCTACACCTTC
CDR3: CASSYSISGGAGGYTF

D: TRBD2
size: medium-sized
J: TRBJ2-7
V: TRBV12-3/TRBV12-4
DNA: TGTGCCAGCAACCTACTAGCGGGGGACGAGCAGTACTTC
CDR3: CASNLLAGDEQYF

D: NA
size: NA
J: TRBJ2-5
V: TRBV24-1
DNA: TGTGCCACCAGTAATGCGGTGGTAGTGGGGTACCAAGAGACCCAGTACTTC
CDR3: CATSNAVVVGYQETQYF

D: TRBD1
size: few
J: TRBJ2-7
V: TRBV4-3
DNA: TGCGCCAGCAGCCAGGGACAGGGCTCCTACGAGCAGTACTTC
CDR3: CASSQGQGSYEQYF

D: TRBD1
size: NA
J: TRBJ2-7
V: TRBV14
DNA: TGTGCCAGCAGCCAAACGGACAGGGGGCCACAGTACTTC
CDR3: CASSQTDRGPQYF

D: TRBD1
size: NA
J: TRBJ2-5
V: TRBV25-1
DNA: TGTGCCAGCACACACAGGGGGGAAGAGACCCAGTCCTTC
CDR3: CASTHRGEETQSF

D: NA
size: NA
J: TRBJ2-3
V: TRBV28
DNA: TGTGCCAGCAGTTTATCCGGTCCTCACACAGATACGCAGTATTTT
CDR3: CASSLSGPHTDTQYF

D: NA
size: NA
J: TRBJ2-7
V: TRBV28
DNA: TGTGCCAGCAGTTTCTCCCTCTACGGGCAGTACTTC
CDR3: CASSFSLYGQYF

D: NA
size: NA
J: TRBJ2-7
V: TRBV13
DNA: TGTGCCAGCAGGGCCGCGGGACTCGAGCAGTACTTC
CDR3: CASRAAGLEQYF